This TCR beta chain was captured in a study of T cell clonotyping in hematopoietic cell transplantation. As to this clone: Its antigen remains unknown.

The data were produced by immunoSEQ multiplex PCR, yet TCRdb's version contains in-frame clones alone and is incomplete. The profile shows about 76,000 clones, 90% to 96% of them singletons. Study conclusions and caveats: Graft donor and pretransplant recipient Inverse Simpson Index values predicted broader posttransplant TCR diversity.

Stated time point: recipient sample about 28 days before transplant, after cytoreduction. The junction had 3 bases not matched to a gene; V was cut back by 5 bases and J by 7 bases. The CDR3 runs to 13 residues. CDR1 SNHLY and CDR2 FYNNEI come from the germline V gene. The chain uses TRBV2 and TRBJ1-2; 11 nucleotides align to TRBD1. The receptor was derived from a woman aged 45-59 years with acute myeloid leukemia. Some clones in this sample may be carry-over from other donors' samples. The sample was peripheral blood mononuclear cells, taken before stem cell transplant. This CDR3 reads CASSNGQGAGYTF. CDR3 DNA sequence: TGTGCCAGCAGTAACGGACAGGGGGCTGGCTACACCTTC.